This T cell receptor (beta chain) came from a study of blood T cells in healthy people across ages. At least 5 micrograms of total RNA were extracted per sample. V shed 4 bases and J shed 0 bases, with 19 bases lying between them. Germline V gene data show CDR1 as KGHSH and CDR2 as LQKENI. The CDR3 runs to 19 residues. A second 7 to 11 cycle PCR used barcoded and J-beta primers. TCRdb redid the calling of the 5' RACE reads with MiXCR, one entry per CDR3 protein. The repertoire holds around 780,000 distinct CDR3 sequences, with roughly 25% as singletons. In addition, the sample was reused for a study of T cells of mothers and their children.

The chain links TRBV18 to TRBJ2-6, with a tentative D call TRBD2 (5 bases). The sequenced sample consisted of blood. The sequence derives from a boy younger than 18 in good health. DNA for the CDR3: TGTGCCAGCTCACTAAGACCGAGGGAAAGGGCCTCTGGGGCCAACGTCCTGACTTTC. Translating gives CASSLRPRERASGANVLTF.